This T cell receptor beta chain originates from a study of beta chain features in type 1 diabetes. As for the study in general: Age, gender and cell yields were alike across patients and healthy donors. Study-wide results and limits: More deletions and fewer insertions at VDJ junctions were found in patients with type 1 diabetes. Possibly, sequencing cDNA over-represented cells that had high TCR expression levels. Within each of all four CD4+ subsets, Type 1 diabetes patients had TCRB CDR3s that were moderately but significantly shorter.

TCRB transcripts that were expressed got sequenced, as all of the isolated RNA had been reverse transcribed. Only in-frame clones appear in the TCRdb table, and some are missing; sequencing was by immunoSEQ multiplex PCR. The table records a few hundred thousand clones, over 9% of them present only once. The CDR3 covers 14 residues. Trimming removed 2 bases at V and 3 bases at J, with 8 bases between. CDR1 and CDR2 from the germline V gene are SEHNR and FQNEAQ (reference sequence). Comment on this clone: The antigen is not known.

Material: central memory CD4+ T cells from blood. This sequence was found in a man aged 25-45 years with type 1 diabetes. This rearrangement joins TRBV7-9 to TRBJ2-1; D possibly corresponds to TRBD2 (6 bases). DNA of the CDR3: TGTGCCAGCAGCTTATCGACTAGCTACAATGAGCAGTTCTTC. Residues: CASSLSTSYNEQFF.